These T cell receptor beta chains were read from a single sample in a study of regulatory T cells in long-lasting Graves disease. TCRdb independently ran MiXCR on the multiplex PCR reads; one entry per CDR3 protein. This table has about 470,000 distinct CDR3 sequences, less than 25% appearing once. This specimen was peripheral blood mononuclear cells (PBMCs), taken when the disease was refractory, from a patient treated with antithyroid drugs. These receptors were taken from a female donor with Graves disease. CDR3s include the opening cysteine and the closing phenylalanine or tryptophan.

TRBV18	TRBJ2-7	CASSPSLAVYEQYF
TRBV10-1	TRBJ2-2	CASSESHTGELFF
TRBV12-3/TRBV12-4	TRBJ1-5	CASKSADYQPQHF
TRBV30	TRBJ2-3	CAWSRDTQYF
TRBV11-2	TRBJ2-7	CASSFAPGTYEQYF
TRBV5-1	TRBJ1-3	CASSFGPRDTIYF
TRBV3-1	TRBJ1-1	CASSQRGTGKTFF
TRBV14	TRBJ1-2	CASSQGQARRGYTF
TRBV4-3	TRBJ1-1	CASSQDSRGTEAFF
TRBV5-1	.	CASSLSLDTQYF
TRBV6-9	TRBJ1-1	CASSYLVGSTEAFF
TRBV28	TRBJ1-5	CASSYLQGMSNQPQHF
TRBV12-3/TRBV12-4	TRBJ2-5	CARLCLGVGETQYF
TRBV6-1	TRBJ2-1	CASRGLVPYNEQFF
TRBV6-1	TRBJ2-2	CASKPEAVFGELFF
TRBV30	TRBJ1-1	CAWSALVRNTEAFF
TRBV4-2	TRBJ2-5	CASREIGRETQYF
TRBV28	TRBJ2-5	CASSSFSGVGETQYF
TRBV29-1	TRBJ1-2	CSVEGSTTNYGYTF
TRBV12-5	TRBJ2-7	CASGLVLLSGRNYEQYF
TRBV7-9	TRBJ2-2	CASSLITNTGELFF
TRBV12-3/TRBV12-4	TRBJ1-1	CASSLGNVGAFF
TRBV6-1	TRBJ1-1	CASSRGGGEAFF
TRBV20-1	TRBJ2-5	CSAQDQETQYF